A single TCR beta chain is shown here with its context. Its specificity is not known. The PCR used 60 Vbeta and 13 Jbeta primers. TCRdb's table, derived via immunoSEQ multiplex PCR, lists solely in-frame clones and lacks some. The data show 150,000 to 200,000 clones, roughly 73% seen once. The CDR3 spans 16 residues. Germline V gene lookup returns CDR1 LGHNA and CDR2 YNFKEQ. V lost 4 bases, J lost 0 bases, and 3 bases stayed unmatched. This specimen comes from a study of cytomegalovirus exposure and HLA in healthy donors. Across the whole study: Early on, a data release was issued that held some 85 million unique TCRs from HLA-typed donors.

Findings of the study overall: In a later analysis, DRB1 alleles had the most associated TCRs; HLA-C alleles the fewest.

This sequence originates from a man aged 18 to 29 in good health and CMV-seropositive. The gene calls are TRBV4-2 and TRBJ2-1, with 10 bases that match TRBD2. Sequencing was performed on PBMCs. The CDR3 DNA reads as TGTGCCAGCAGCCTAAGGACTAGCGGCTCCTACAATGAGCAGTTCTTC. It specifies CASSLRTSGSYNEQFF.